The 7 T cell receptor beta chains listed next were all sequenced from one sample in a study of technical replicates of blood from a handful of donors. Some clones are missing from TCRdb's copy, which holds only in-frame ones; the method was immunoSEQ multiplex PCR. Here the sample spans approximately 69,000 clones, 95% to 97% being singletons. The sample was T cells isolated from PBMCs. These receptors were taken from a human donor in good health.

The chain is built from TRBV27 and TRBJ1-1; 7 nucleotides line up with TRBD1. The CDR3 spans 13 residues. Germline trimming cut 5 bases from V and 3 bases from J; bases unmatched to any gene: 3. Germline V gene sequence: CDR1 MNHEY, CDR2 SMNVEV (reference sequence). CDR3 in amino acids: CASSPQGYTEAFF. The CDR3 coding sequence is TGTGCCAGCAGTCCACAGGGGTACACTGAAGCTTTCTTT.

The chain has TRBV11-2 and TRBJ2-1; perhaps TRBD2 as D (5 bases). The CDR3 is made up of 14 amino acids. V lost 2 bases and J 5 bases, leaving 10 bases between the germline ends. Germline values: CDR1 SGHAT, CDR2 FQNNGV. CDR3 residues: CASSLYRGDNEQFF. The CDR3 DNA reads as TGTGCCAGCAGCTTATATCGGGGAGACAATGAGCAGTTCTTC.

V gene TRBV19 combines with J gene TRBJ1-1; 7 positions match TRBD1. CDR1 LNHDA and CDR2 SQIVND come from the germline V gene (reference sequence). The CDR3 extends over 17 amino acids. J gave up 1 base and V 7 bases, and 15 bases lay outside the gene matches. The CDR3 coding sequence is TGTGCCAGTACCCCTAGAGACAGGGCCAAGGGGAACACTGAAGCTTTCTTT. Protein: CASTPRDRAKGNTEAFF. The full variable domain, with the rest looked up from reference TRBV19 and TRBJ1-1, is DGGITQSPKYLFRKEGQNVTLSCEQNLNHDAMYWYRQDPGQGLRLIYYSQIVNDFQKGDIAEGYSVSREKKESFPLTVTSAQKNPTAFYLCASTPRDRAKGNTEAFFGQGTRLTVV.

The genes are TRBV9 and TRBJ2-2; perhaps TRBD1 as D (5 bases). V shed 4 bases and J shed 4 bases, with 14 bases lying between them. CDR1 and CDR2 from the germline V gene are SGDLS and YYNGEE. The CDR3 consists of 15 residues. CDR3 bases: TGTGCCAGCAGCCCGCAGGGTGGTCTCACCGGGGAGCTGTTTTTT. Its protein is CASSPQGGLTGELFF.

The rearrangement joins TRBV5-6 to TRBJ1-1, with D perhaps matching TRBD1 (5 bases). Trimming stripped 2 bases from V and 11 bases from J, with 10 bases between. The CDR3 contains 11 residues. Germline values: CDR1 SGHDT, CDR2 YYEEEE. CDR3 in amino acids: CASSFSGRAFF. CDR3 in DNA: TGTGCCAGCAGCTTCTCAGGGAGGGCTTTCTTT.

The chain couples TRBV6-1 to TRBJ2-3; a possible D gene is TRBD2 (6 bases). CDR1 MNHNS and CDR2 SASEGT come from the germline V gene. The ends were cut back, 1 base at V and 6 bases at J, with 11 bases in the middle. The CDR3 is 14 amino acids. The CDR3 DNA sequence: TGTGCCAGCAGTGAAGTTGGGGGGACCGATACGCAGTATTTT. Amino acids: CASSEVGGTDTQYF.

The chain links TRBV19 to TRBJ2-3; D is undetermined. CDR1 is LNHDA, CDR2 SQIVND, per germline (reference sequence). The ends were cut back, 5 bases at V and 2 bases at J, with 8 bases in the middle. There are 13 residues in the CDR3. The CDR3 DNA reads TGTGCCAGTAGTTGGCGGAACACAGATACGCAGTATTTT. This sequence encodes CASSWRNTDTQYF.